Listed here is a single T cell receptor beta chain. Its antigen is currently unknown. PCR involved 60 Vbeta and 13 Jbeta primers. The repertoire was sequenced with immunoSEQ multiplex PCR; TCRdb's copy has only in-frame clones and lacks some. Of some 130,000 clones listed, 65% to 80% are singletons. This sample stems from a study of cytomegalovirus exposure and HLA in healthy donors. CDR1 KGHSH and CDR2 LQKENI come from the germline V gene. V lost 1 base and J 6 bases, leaving 22 bases between the germline ends. The CDR3 covers 17 residues. General study points: Solely CMV serostatus was available to characterize immune exposure. Exclusion applied to some V segments, including TRBV6-2 and TRBV6-3, as they were indistinguishable.

Sequenced input: PBMCs. This chain connects TRBV18 to TRBJ2-7; D is unresolved. The receptor comes from a human donor in good health. The CDR3 DNA is TGTGCCAGCTCACCACGGCCAGGTCGGCCACCTACGCCCGAGCAGTACTTC. Protein: CASSPRPGRPPTPEQYF.